This T cell receptor beta chain stems from a study of shared clonotypes between healthy human individuals. Study findings and constraints: Sharing across four donors was highest in naive CD4 (around 5%) and lowest in memory CD8 (0.4%).

Notes on this clone: As yet, its antigen is unknown.

This CDR3 contains 15 residues. Per the germline V gene, CDR1 is SGHVS and CDR2 is FQNEAQ. V was shortened by 3 bases and J by 5 bases, with 13 bases between the two germline ends. There were no recent acute infections or vaccinations among the donors, who were healthy HIV-negative adults. Running of the assay took place at deep level. Authors' data handling: Junction-only sequences without quality scores came from ImmunoSEQ, so filtering differed. Profiled with immunoSEQ multiplex PCR; TCRdb holds only in-frame clones, not every one. That table is the source of V, J and clone size, and D and trimming were worked out from the DNA. The sample contains more than 850,000 clones, roughly 74% of which appear only once.

The receptor comes from a man younger than 35 in good health. Some clones in this sample may be carry-over from other donors' samples. Sequenced sample: memory CD4+ T cells from PBMCs. Subset here: CD45RA-negative fraction. This chain connects TRBV7-8 to TRBJ2-2; perhaps TRBD1 as D (5 bases). In nucleotides, the CDR3 is TGTGCCAGCAGCTTGCGCGCAGGGAATACCGGGGAGCTGTTTTTT. Protein sequence: CASSLRAGNTGELFF.